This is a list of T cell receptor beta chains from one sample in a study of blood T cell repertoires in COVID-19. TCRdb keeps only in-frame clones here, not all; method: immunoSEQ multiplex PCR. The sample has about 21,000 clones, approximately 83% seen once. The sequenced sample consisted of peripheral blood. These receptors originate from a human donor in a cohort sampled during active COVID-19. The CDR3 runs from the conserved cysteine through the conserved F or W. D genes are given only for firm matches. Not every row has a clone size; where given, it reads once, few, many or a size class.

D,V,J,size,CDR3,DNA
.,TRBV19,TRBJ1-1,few,CASSPGLWDTEAFF,TGTGCCAGTAGTCCAGGACTGTGGGACACTGAAGCTTTCTTT
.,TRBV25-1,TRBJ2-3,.,CASSSSADTQYF,TGTGCCAGCTCCTCTAGCGCAGATACGCAGTATTTT
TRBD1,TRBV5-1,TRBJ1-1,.,CASSEGTGVNTEAFF,TGCGCCAGCAGCGAAGGGACAGGGGTGAACACTGAAGCTTTCTTT
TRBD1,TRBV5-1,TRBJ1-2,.,CASSTGQAGYTF,TGCGCCAGCAGTACAGGACAGGCTGGCTACACCTTC
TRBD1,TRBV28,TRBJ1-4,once,CASSLRRTGGGEKLFF,TGTGCCAGCAGTTTAAGGCGGACAGGGGGCGGTGAAAAACTGTTTTTT
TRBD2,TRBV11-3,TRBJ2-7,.,CASSLELASGGYEQYF,TGTGCCAGCAGCTTAGAATTGGCTAGCGGGGGCTACGAGCAGTACTTC
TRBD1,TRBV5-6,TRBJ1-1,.,CASRGDRGRNTEAFF,TGTGCCAGCAGGGGGGACAGGGGAAGGAACACTGAAGCTTTCTTT
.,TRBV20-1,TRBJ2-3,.,CSGRVEDTQYF,TGCAGTGGGAGGGTAGAAGATACGCAGTATTTT
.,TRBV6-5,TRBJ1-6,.,CASSFQGLGDSPLHF,TGTGCCAGCAGTTTCCAAGGCCTTGGAGATTCACCCCTCCACTTT
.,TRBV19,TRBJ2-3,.,CASSFSNRGSPHHTQYF,TGTGCCAGTAGTTTCTCAAATAGGGGCAGTCCACACCATACGCAGTATTTT
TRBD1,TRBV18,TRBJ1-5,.,CASSTGTGASNQPQHF,TGTGCCAGCTCAACAGGGACAGGCGCTAGCAATCAGCCCCAGCATTTT
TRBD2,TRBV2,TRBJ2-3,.,CASSEGLAGLASTDTQYF,TGTGCCAGCAGTGAAGGTCTAGCGGGACTCGCTAGCACAGATACGCAGTATTTT
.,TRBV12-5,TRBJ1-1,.,CASGPNPGEAFF,TGTGCTAGTGGTCCTAATCCAGGGGAAGCTTTCTTT
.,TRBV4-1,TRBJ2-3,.,CASSQVGGRQDTQYF,TGCGCCAGCAGCCAAGTCGGTGGCAGACAAGATACGCAGTATTTT
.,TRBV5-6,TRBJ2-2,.,CASSLQSNTGELFF,TGTGCCAGCAGCTTACAGTCGAACACCGGGGAGCTGTTTTTT
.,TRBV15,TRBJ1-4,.,CATSRNTGTNEKLFF,TGTGCCACCAGCAGAAATACAGGGACTAATGAAAAACTGTTTTTT
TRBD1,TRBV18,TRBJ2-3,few,CASSPRDTHQGGTDTQYF,TGTGCCAGCTCACCACGGGACACTCATCAGGGGGGCACAGATACGCAGTATTTT
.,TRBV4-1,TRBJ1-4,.,CASSLETGLNEKLFF,TGCGCCAGCAGTCTAGAAACGGGACTTAATGAAAAACTGTTTTTT